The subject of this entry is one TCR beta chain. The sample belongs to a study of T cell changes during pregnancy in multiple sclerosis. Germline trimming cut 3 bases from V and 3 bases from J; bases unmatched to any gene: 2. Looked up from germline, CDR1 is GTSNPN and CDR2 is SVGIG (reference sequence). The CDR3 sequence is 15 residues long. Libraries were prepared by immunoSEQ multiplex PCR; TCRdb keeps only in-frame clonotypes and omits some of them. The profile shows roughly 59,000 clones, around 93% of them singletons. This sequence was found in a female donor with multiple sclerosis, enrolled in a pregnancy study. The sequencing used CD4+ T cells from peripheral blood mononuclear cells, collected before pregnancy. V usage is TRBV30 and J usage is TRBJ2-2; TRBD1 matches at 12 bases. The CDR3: CAWRGDRGHTGELFF. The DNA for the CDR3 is TGTGCCTGGAGGGGGGACAGGGGGCACACCGGGGAGCTGTTTTTT.